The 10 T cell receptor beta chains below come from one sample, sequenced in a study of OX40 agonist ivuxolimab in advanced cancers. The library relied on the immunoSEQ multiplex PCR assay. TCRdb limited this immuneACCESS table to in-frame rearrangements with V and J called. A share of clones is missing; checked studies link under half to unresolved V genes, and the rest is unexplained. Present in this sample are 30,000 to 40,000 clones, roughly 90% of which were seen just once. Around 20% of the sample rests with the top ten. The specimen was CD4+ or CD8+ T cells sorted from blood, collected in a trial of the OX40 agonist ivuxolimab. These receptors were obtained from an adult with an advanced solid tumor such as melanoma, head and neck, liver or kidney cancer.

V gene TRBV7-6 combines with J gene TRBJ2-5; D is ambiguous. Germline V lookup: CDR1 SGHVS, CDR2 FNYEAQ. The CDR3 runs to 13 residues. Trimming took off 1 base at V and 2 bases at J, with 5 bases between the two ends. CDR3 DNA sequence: TGTGCCAGCAGCTTAGGGGCTCAAGAGACCCAGTACTTC. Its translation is CASSLGAQETQYF. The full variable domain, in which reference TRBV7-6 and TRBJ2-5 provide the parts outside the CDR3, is GAGVSQSPRYKVTKRGQDVALRCDPISGHVSLYWYRQALGQGPEFLTYFNYEAQQDKSGLPNDRFSAERPEGSISTLTIQRTEQRDSAMYRCASSLGAQETQYFGPGTRLLVL.

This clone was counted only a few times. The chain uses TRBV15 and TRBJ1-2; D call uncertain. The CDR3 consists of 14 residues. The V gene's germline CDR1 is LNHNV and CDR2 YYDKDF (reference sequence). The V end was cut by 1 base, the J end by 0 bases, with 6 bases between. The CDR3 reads CATSRVSTNYGYTF. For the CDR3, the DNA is TGTGCCACCAGCAGAGTCAGTACTAACTATGGCTACACCTTC.

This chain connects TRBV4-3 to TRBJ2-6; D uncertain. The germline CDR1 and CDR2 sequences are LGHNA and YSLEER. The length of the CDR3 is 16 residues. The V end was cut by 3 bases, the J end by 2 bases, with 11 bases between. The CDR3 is CASSHNQIAGANVLTF. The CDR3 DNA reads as TGCGCCAGCAGCCATAATCAGATCGCTGGGGCCAACGTCCTGACTTTC.

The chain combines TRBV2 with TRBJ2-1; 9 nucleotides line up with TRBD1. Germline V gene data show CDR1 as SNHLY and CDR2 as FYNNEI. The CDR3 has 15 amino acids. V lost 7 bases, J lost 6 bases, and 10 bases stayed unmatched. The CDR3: CASINTGQGINEQFF. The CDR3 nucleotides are TGTGCCAGCATCAACACGGGACAGGGTATCAATGAGCAGTTCTTC.

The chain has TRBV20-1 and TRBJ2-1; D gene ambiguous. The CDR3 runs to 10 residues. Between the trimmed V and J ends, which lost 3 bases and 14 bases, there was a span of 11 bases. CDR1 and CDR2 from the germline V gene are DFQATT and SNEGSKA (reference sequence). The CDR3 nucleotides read TGCAGTGCTAGGCTCCATGTGGAGTTCTTC. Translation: CSARLHVEFF.

In nucleotides, the CDR3 is TGTGCCAGTAGTCCGGGGACAGGGTGGAACACCGGGGAGCTGTTTTTT. It codes for CASSPGTGWNTGELFF. V and J are TRBV19 and TRBJ2-2; TRBD1 matches at 9 bases. V lost 5 bases to trimming and J lost 1 base; unmatched junction nucleotides: 5. Germline-derived CDR1 and CDR2 are LNHDA and SQIVND (reference sequence). The CDR3 loop spans 16 amino acids.

The CDR3 nucleotides read TGTGCCAGCAGTGAAGGTGGGGCAGGGCTGTACGAGCAGTACTTC. It translates to CASSEGGAGLYEQYF. The rearrangement joins TRBV6-1 to TRBJ2-7; possibly TRBD1 for D (5 bases). The CDR3 totals 15 residues. Germline V CDR1 and CDR2: MNHNS, SASEGT. Between the trimmed V and J ends, which lost 1 base and 4 bases, there was a span of 14 bases.

DNA for the CDR3: TGTGCCAGCAGCCAAGAGCCTGGCCCTAACTACAATGAGCAGTTCTTC. This gives the protein CASSQEPGPNYNEQFF. The chain is built from TRBV7-9 and TRBJ2-1; D not certain. The V end was cut by 5 bases, the J end by 3 bases, with 17 bases between. The germline gives CDR1 SEHNR, CDR2 FQNEAQ (reference sequence). The CDR3 is made up of 16 amino acids.

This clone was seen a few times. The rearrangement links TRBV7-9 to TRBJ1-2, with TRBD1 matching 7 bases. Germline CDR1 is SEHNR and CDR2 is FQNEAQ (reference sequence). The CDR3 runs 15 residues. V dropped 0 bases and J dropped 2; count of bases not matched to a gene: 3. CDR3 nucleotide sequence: TGTGCCAGCAGCTTAGCTGACAGGGAAAACTATGGCTACACCTTC. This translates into CASSLADRENYGYTF.

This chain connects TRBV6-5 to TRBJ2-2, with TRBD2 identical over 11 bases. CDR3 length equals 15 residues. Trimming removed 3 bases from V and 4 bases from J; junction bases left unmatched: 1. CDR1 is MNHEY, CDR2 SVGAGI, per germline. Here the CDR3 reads CASSYSGGATGELFF. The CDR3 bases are TGTGCCAGCAGTTATAGCGGGGGGGCCACCGGGGAGCTGTTTTTT.